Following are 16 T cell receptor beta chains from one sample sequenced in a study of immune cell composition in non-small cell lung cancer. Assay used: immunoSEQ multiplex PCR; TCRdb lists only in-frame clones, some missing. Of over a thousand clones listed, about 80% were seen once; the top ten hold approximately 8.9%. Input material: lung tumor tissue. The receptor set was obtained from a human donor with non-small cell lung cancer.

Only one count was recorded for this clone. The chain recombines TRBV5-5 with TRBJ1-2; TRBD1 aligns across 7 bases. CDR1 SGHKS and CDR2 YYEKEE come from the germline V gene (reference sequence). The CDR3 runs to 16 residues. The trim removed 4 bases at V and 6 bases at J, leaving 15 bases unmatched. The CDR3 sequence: CASSPMDRSRGDGYTF. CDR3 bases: TGTGCCAGCAGCCCGATGGACAGGTCCAGGGGAGATGGCTACACCTTC. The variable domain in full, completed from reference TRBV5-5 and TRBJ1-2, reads DAGVTQSPTHLIKTRGQQVTLRCSPISGHKSVSWYQQVLGQGPQFIFQYYEKEERGRGNFPDRFSARQFPNYSSELNVNALLLGDSALYLCASSPMDRSRGDGYTFGSGTRLTVV.

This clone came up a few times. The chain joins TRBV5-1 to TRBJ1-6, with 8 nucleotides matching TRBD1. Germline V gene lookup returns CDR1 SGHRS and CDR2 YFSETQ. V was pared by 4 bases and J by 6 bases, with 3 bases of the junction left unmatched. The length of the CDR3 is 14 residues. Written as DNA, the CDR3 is TGCGCCAGCAGCCGGGACAGGACTAATTCACCCCTCCACTTT. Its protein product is CASSRDRTNSPLHF.

CDR3 sequence (DNA): TGTGCTAGTGGTCCCCCCCAGGGAAATTCACCCCTCCACTTT. It translates to CASGPPQGNSPLHF. This chain connects TRBV12-5 to TRBJ1-6, with a tentative D call TRBD1 (5 bases). The CDR3 is 14 amino acids. Trimming left V 5 bases short and J 7 bases short, with 12 bases between. Germline V lookup: CDR1 LGHNT, CDR2 FRNRAP.

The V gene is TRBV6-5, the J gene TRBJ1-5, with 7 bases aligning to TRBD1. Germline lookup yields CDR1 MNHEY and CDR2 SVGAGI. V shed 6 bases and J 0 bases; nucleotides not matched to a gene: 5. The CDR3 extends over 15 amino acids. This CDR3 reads CASSQNRGSNQPQHF. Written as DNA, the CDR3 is TGTGCCAGCAGCCAAAACAGGGGTAGCAATCAGCCCCAGCATTTT.

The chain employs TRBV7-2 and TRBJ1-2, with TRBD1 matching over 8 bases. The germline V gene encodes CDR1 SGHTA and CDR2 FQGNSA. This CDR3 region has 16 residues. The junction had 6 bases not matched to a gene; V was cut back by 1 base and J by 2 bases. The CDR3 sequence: CASSLDTGGPNYGYTF. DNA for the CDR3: TGTGCCAGCAGCTTAGATACAGGGGGTCCAAACTATGGCTACACCTTC.

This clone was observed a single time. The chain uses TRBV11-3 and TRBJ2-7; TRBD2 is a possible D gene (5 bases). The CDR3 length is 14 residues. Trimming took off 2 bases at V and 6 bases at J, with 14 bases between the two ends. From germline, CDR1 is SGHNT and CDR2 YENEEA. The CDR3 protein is CASSLQTPRGEQYF. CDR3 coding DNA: TGTGCCAGCAGCTTACAGACCCCACGGGGCGAGCAGTACTTC.

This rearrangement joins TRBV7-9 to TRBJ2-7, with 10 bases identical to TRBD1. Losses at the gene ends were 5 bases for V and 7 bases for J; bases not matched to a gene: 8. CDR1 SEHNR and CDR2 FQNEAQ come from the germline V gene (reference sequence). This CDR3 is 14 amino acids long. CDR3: CASSEGQGRREQYF. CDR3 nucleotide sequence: TGTGCCAGCAGCGAGGGACAGGGGAGGAGGGAGCAGTACTTC. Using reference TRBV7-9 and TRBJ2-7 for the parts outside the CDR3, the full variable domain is DTGVSQNPRHKITKRGQNVTFRCDPISEHNRLYWYRQTLGQGPEFLTYFQNEAQLEKSRLLSDRFSAERPKGSFSTLEIQRTEQGDSAMYLCASSEGQGRREQYFGPGTRLTVT.

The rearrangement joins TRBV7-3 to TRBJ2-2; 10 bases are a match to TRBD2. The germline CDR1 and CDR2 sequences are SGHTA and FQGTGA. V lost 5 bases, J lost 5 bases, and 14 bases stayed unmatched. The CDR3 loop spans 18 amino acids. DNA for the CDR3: TGTGCCAGCAGCCCAGGGGCTAGCGGGGGCCCGGGGACCGGGGAGCTGTTTTTT. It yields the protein CASSPGASGGPGTGELFF.

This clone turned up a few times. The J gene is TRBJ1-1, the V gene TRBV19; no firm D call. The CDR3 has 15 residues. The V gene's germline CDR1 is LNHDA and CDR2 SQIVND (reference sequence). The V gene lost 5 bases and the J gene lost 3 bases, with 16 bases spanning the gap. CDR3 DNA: TGTGCCAGTAGTCCGCAGACGGGAGGTTACACTGAAGCTTTCTTT. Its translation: CASSPQTGGYTEAFF.

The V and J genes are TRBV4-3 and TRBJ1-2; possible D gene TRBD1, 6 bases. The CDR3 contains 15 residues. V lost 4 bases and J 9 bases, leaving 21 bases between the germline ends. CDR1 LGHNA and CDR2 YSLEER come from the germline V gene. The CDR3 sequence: CASSPGQGTSASYTF. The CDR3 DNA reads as TGCGCCAGCAGCCCAGGGCAGGGGACGTCCGCGAGCTACACCTTC.

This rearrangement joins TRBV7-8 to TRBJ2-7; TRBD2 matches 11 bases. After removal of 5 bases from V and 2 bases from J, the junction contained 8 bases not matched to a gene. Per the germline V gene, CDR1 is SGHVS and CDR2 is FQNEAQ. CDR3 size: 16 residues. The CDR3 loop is CASSPWTSGHTYEQYF. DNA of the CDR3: TGTGCCAGCAGCCCGTGGACTAGCGGGCATACCTACGAGCAGTACTTC.

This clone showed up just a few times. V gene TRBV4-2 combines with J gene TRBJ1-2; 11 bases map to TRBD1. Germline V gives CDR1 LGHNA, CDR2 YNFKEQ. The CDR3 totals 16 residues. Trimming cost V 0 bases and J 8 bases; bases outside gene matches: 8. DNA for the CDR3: TGTGCCAGCAGCCAAGATGAGGGACAGGGGGGTCTCGGCTACACCTTC. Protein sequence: CASSQDEGQGGLGYTF.

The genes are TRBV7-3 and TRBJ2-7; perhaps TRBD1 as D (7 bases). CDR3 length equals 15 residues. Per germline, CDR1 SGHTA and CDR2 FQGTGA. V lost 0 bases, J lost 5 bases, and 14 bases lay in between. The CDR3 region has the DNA TGTGCCAGCAGCTTAACTGGTGGAGGGGGCGACGAGCAGTACTTC. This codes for CASSLTGGGGDEQYF.

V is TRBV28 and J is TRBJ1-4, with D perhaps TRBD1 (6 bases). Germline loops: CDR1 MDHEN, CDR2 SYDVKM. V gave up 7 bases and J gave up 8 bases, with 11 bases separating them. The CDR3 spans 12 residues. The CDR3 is CASKQGVEKLFF. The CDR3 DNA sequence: TGTGCCAGCAAACAGGGCGTGGAAAAACTGTTTTTT.

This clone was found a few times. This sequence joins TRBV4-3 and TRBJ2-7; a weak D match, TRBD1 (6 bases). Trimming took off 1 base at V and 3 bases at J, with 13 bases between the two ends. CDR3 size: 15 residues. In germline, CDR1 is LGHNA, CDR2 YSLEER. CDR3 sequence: CASSQARTALYEQYF. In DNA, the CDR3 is TGCGCCAGCAGCCAAGCCCGGACAGCCCTCTACGAGCAGTACTTC.

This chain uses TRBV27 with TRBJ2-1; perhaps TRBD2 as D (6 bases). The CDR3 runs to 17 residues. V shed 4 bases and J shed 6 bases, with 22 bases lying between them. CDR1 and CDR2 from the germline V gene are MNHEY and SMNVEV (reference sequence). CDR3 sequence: CASSSTPGGYAVNEQFF. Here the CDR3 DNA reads TGTGCCAGCAGTTCCACCCCCGGAGGGTACGCCGTCAATGAGCAGTTCTTC.